Described below is a single T cell receptor beta chain sequence and its context. Original analysis: Reference gene primer amplification gave nucleated cell count estimates. Produced via immunoSEQ multiplex PCR; TCRdb's table is partial and in-frame only. The V and J calls and clone size are taken from that table; D and trimming were inferred from the DNA. The sample includes over 50,000 clones, around 80% of them seen just once. This specimen comes from a study of blood T cell repertoires in COVID-19. About the study: The study drew acute and convalescent COVID-19 samples from the United States, Italy and Spain. The analysed material was cDNA or gDNA that came from T cells, B-cell-depleted T cells, or PBMCs.

Per germline, CDR1 KGHSH and CDR2 LQKENI. The CDR3 extends over 13 amino acids. V gave up 2 bases and J gave up 6 bases, with 10 bases separating them. Sequencing was carried out using peripheral blood. The J gene is TRBJ1-1, the V gene TRBV18; D is uncertain. This clonotype originated in an elderly man with acute or convalescent COVID-19. The DNA for the CDR3 is TGTGCCAGCTCACCAGGGCAGAGGGCTGAAGCTTTCTTT. This codes for CASSPGQRAEAFF.